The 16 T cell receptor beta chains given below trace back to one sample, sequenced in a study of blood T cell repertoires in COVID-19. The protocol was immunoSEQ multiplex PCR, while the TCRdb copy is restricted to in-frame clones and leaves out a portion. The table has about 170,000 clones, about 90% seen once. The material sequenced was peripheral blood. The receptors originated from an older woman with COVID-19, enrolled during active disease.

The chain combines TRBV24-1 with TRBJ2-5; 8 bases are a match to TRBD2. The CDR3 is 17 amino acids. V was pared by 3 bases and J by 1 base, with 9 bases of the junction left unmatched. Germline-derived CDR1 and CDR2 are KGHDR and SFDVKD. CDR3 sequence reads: CATSDRQHREGQETQYF. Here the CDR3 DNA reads TGTGCCACCAGTGATCGCCAGCACCGGGAGGGCCAAGAGACCCAGTACTTC.

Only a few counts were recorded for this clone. Here the CDR3 reads CATSDPFPGLAGDTQYF. The CDR3 DNA is TGTGCCACCAGTGACCCCTTTCCGGGACTAGCGGGCGATACGCAGTATTTT. The chain uses TRBV24-1 and TRBJ2-3; TRBD2 matches 12 bases. With V trimmed by 4 bases and J by 6 bases, 10 bases remained unmatched. Germline CDR1 and CDR2: KGHDR and SFDVKD. CDR3 length: 17 residues.

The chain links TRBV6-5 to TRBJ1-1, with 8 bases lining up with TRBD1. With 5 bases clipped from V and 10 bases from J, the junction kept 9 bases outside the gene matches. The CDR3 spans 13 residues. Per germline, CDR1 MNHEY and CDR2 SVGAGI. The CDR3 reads CASSPQGASRAFF. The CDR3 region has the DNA TGTGCCAGCAGTCCCCAGGGGGCATCACGAGCTTTCTTT.

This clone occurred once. CDR3 residues: CASGLSAGSEQFF. The CDR3 DNA sequence: TGTGCTAGTGGTTTGTCAGCGGGGAGTGAGCAGTTCTTC. The chain combines TRBV12-5 with TRBJ2-1; TRBD2 agrees at 7 bases. With 2 bases clipped from V and 9 bases from J, the junction kept 4 bases outside the gene matches. Germline-derived CDR1 and CDR2 are LGHNT and FRNRAP. The CDR3 has 13 residues.

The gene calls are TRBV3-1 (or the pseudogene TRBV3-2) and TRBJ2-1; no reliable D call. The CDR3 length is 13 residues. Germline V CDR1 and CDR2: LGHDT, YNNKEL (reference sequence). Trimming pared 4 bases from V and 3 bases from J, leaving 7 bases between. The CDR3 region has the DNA TGTGCCAGCAGCCCGTACAGCTACAATGAGCAGTTCTTC. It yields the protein CASSPYSYNEQFF.

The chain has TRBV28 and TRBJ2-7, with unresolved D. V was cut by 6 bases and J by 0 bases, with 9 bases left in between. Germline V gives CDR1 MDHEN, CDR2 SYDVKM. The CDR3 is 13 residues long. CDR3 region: CASRAPFSYEQYF. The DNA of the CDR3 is TGTGCCAGCAGGGCTCCTTTCTCCTACGAGCAGTACTTC.

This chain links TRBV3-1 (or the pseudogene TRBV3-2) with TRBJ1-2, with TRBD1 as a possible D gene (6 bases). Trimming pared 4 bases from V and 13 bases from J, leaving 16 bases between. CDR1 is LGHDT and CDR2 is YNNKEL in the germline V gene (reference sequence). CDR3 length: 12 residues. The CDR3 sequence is CASSPIPTGFTF. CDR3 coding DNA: TGTGCCAGCAGCCCCATACCGACAGGATTCACCTTC.

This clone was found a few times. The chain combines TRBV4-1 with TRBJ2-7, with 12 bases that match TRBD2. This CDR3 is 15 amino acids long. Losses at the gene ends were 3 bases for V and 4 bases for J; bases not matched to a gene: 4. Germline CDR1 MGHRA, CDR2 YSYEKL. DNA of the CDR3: TGCGCCAGCAGCCAGAGGACTAGCGGGACTTACGAGCAGTACTTC. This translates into CASSQRTSGTYEQYF.

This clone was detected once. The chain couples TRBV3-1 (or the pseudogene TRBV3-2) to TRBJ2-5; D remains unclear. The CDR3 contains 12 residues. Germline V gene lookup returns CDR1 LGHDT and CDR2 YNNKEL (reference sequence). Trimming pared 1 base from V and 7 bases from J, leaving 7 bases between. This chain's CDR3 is CASSQGAATQYF. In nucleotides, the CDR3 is TGTGCCAGCAGCCAAGGCGCGGCGACCCAGTACTTC.

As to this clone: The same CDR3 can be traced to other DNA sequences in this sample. The CDR3 DNA follows: TGCGCCAGCAGTCGAACTAGCGGGAGCACAGATACGCAGTATTTT. As protein: CASSRTSGSTDTQYF. The chain uses TRBV10-1 and TRBJ2-3, with 9 bases fitting TRBD2. Germline V gene data show CDR1 as WNHNN and CDR2 as SYGVQD (reference sequence). This CDR3 spans 15 amino acids. The V segment lost 5 bases and the J segment 0 bases; nucleotides outside the gene matches: 3.

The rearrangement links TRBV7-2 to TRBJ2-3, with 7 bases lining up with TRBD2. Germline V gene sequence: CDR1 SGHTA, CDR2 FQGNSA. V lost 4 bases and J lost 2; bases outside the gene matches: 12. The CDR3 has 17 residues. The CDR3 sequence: CASSSITWRESTDTQYF. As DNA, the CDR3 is TGTGCCAGCAGCTCCATCACCTGGCGGGAGTCCACAGATACGCAGTATTTT.

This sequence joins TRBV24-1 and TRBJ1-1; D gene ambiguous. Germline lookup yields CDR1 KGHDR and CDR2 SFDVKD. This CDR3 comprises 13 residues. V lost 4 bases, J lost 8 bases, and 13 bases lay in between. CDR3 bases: TGTGCCACCAGTGACCCCGGTAGCAGAGAAGCTTTCTTT. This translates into CATSDPGSREAFF.

This chain's CDR3 is CASSLEHGELFF. The CDR3 DNA is TGCGCCAGCAGCTTGGAGCACGGGGAGCTGTTTTTT. J is TRBJ2-2 and V is TRBV5-1; no firm D call. The CDR3 loop spans 12 amino acids. The ends were cut back, 0 bases at V and 7 bases at J, with 4 bases in the middle. Germline values: CDR1 SGHRS, CDR2 YFSETQ.

The CDR3, as DNA: TGTGCCACCAGTGAGCCGGGACAGGGTCATCAGCCCCAGCATTTT. Translation: CATSEPGQGHQPQHF. The rearrangement uses TRBV24-1 and TRBJ1-5; TRBD1 aligns across 9 bases. Per the germline V gene, CDR1 is KGHDR and CDR2 is SFDVKD. The V segment lost 4 bases and the J segment 5 bases; nucleotides outside the gene matches: 5. The length of the CDR3 is 15 residues.

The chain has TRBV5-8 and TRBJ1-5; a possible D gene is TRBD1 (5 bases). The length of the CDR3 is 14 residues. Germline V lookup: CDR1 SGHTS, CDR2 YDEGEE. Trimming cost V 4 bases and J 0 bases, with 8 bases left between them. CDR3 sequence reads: CASSADTSNQPQHF. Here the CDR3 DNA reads TGTGCCAGCAGCGCGGACACTAGCAATCAGCCCCAGCATTTT.

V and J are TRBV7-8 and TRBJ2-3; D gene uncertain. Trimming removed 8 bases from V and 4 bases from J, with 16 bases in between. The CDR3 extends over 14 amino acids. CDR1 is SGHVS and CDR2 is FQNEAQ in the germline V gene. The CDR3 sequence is CASSGSRLADTQYF. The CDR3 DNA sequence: TGTGCCAGCTCGGGTAGCAGATTGGCAGATACGCAGTATTTT.